The 13 T cell receptor beta chains given below trace back to one sample, sequenced in a study of T-cell reconstitution after alpha-beta-depleted transplantation in children. The library targeted TCRbeta and was prepared with unique molecular identifiers. Using its own MiXCR run on the PCR reads, TCRdb lists one record per CDR3 protein. The sample yields 200,000 to 250,000 distinct CDR3 sequences, 8.2% seen once. The source material was PBMCs, mostly from graft donor cells, sampled 180 days after TCRalphabeta/CD19-depleted stem cell transplant. All receptors derive from a male patient between 10 and 17 years old who had a stem cell transplant for acute lymphoblastic leukemia, so the T cells may come from the graft donor.

This clonotype was recorded at least ten times. The chain carries TRBV12-3 or TRBV12-4 and TRBJ2-1; a weak D match, TRBD2 (6 bases). The V gene lost 1 base and the J gene lost 4 bases, with 23 bases spanning the gap. The CDR3 runs 19 residues. CDR3 in DNA: TGTGCCAGCAGTTTAGGGGGGGAACTAGGGAGGTTTTCTTACAATGAGCAGTTCTTC. Translating it yields CASSLGGELGRFSYNEQFF.

This clonotype was seen repeatedly, ten times or more. This chain links TRBV20-1 with TRBJ1-2, with D perhaps matching TRBD1 (5 bases). Germline CDR1 DFQATT, CDR2 SNEGSKA (reference sequence). Trimming took 5 bases from V and 8 from J, leaving 15 bases between them. The CDR3 is 12 residues long. The CDR3 protein is CSALRGTYGYTF. In DNA form, the CDR3 reads TGCAGTGCTTTGAGAGGGACCTACGGCTACACCTTC.

A remark on this clonotype: Possible read error: a much larger clone is one base away. The CDR3 DNA follows: TGTGCCAGCAGTTTATTGGGACAGGGACTTGGCGAGCAGCACTTC. Translation: CASSLLGQGLGEQHF. The chain joins TRBV12-3 or TRBV12-4 to TRBJ2-7; 9 nucleotides match TRBD1. The CDR3 extends over 15 amino acids.

Ten or more counts support this clonotype. The chain has TRBV6-2 or TRBV6-3 and TRBJ2-3; D might be TRBD2 (6 bases). CDR1 and CDR2 from the germline V gene are MNHEY and SVGEGT. V gave up 5 bases and J gave up 7 bases, with 16 bases separating them. CDR3 length equals 14 residues. The CDR3 nucleotides read TGTGCCAGCAGTCAGGACTACCGATGGAATACGCAGTATTTT. This codes for CASSQDYRWNTQYF.

This chain joins TRBV28 and TRBJ1-4; no definite D call. This CDR3 has 13 amino acids. Trimming shortened V by 5 bases and J by 6 bases, and 10 bases separated the two germline ends. Germline CDR1 is MDHEN and CDR2 is SYDVKM. CDR3 coding DNA: TGTGCCAGCAGTGTGAGATCGGATGAAAAACTGTTTTTT. It specifies CASSVRSDEKLFF.

With regard to this clonotype: Compared with germline, one end of the junction differs, possibly owing to a read error. The chain employs TRBV27 and TRBJ2-2; possibly TRBD2 for D (5 bases). The V gene's germline CDR1 is MNHEY and CDR2 SMNVEV (reference sequence). CDR3 length: 16 residues. The CDR3 DNA sequence: TGTGCCAGCAGTTTAATAGGAAGCGCCTATACCTGGGAGATGTTTTTT. Translation: CASSLIGSAYTWEMFF.

Concerning this clonotype itself: A single base separates this from a much larger clone, so it may be a read error. This sequence joins TRBV28 and TRBJ2-7; TRBD1 aligns across 9 bases. There are 14 residues in the CDR3. Germline V CDR1 and CDR2: MDHEN, SYDVKM. For the CDR3, the DNA is TGTGCCAGCACCATGGGACAGGGAATCTACGACCAGTACTTC. Protein: CASTMGQGIYDQYF.

This clonotype was recorded at least ten times. The chain is built from TRBV19 and TRBJ1-5, with 8 bases matching TRBD1. CDR1 and CDR2 (germline): LNHDA, SQIVND (reference sequence). The CDR3 contains 16 residues. Trimming took 4 bases from V and 0 from J; bases not matched to a gene: 5. CDR3 in amino acids: CASSTTGGSSNQPQHF. In DNA form, the CDR3 reads TGTGCCAGTAGTACAACAGGGGGATCTAGCAATCAGCCCCAGCATTTT.

There are many counts of this clonotype. The chain recombines TRBV4-3 with TRBJ2-1, with 7 bases aligning to TRBD2. This CDR3 contains 15 residues. V was clipped by 1 base and J by 8 bases; unmatched bases: 8. From germline, CDR1 is LGHNA and CDR2 YSLEER. CDR3 in amino acids: CASSQGSGANDEQFF. The CDR3 DNA reads as TGCGCCAGCAGCCAAGGGAGCGGGGCCAACGATGAGCAGTTCTTC.

This clonotype was recorded at least ten times. The chain couples TRBV11-2 to TRBJ2-3, with D tentatively TRBD1 or TRBD2 (6 bases each). The germline CDR1 and CDR2 sequences are SGHAT and FQNNGV. V shed 10 bases and J shed 5 bases, with 19 bases lying between them. The CDR3 sequence is 14 residues long. The CDR3, as DNA: TGTGCCACCTCTGAGGGGGGCCTGGGAGATACGCAGTATTTT. This sequence encodes CATSEGGLGDTQYF.

This clonotype was seen many times. The chain recombines TRBV10-3 with TRBJ2-5; possibly TRBD1 for D (6 bases). CDR1 is ENHRY and CDR2 is SYGVKD in the germline V gene. Deletions cut 5 bases from V and 2 bases from J, with 9 bases between. CDR3 length: 13 residues. CDR3 bases: TGTGCCATCAGTATTACAGGGCAAGAGACCCAGTACTTC. Translating it yields CAISITGQETQYF.

There are a few counts of this clonotype. This chain uses TRBV11-2 with TRBJ2-7; 7 nucleotides agree with TRBD2. V was pared by 6 bases and J by 3 bases, with 17 bases of the junction left unmatched. CDR1 SGHAT and CDR2 FQNNGV come from the germline V gene. This CDR3 has 17 residues. The CDR3 reads CASSSKERGGPFYEQYF. In nucleotides, the CDR3 is TGTGCCAGCAGTTCAAAAGAAAGGGGAGGGCCTTTCTACGAGCAGTACTTC.

This clonotype showed up many times. The genes are TRBV2 and TRBJ2-7; possibly TRBD1 for D (6 bases). The CDR3 loop spans 15 amino acids. Between the trimmed V and J ends, which lost 8 bases and 4 bases, there was a span of 21 bases. Germline V lookup: CDR1 SNHLY, CDR2 FYNNEI. The chain's CDR3 is CASWGPRTVPYEQYF. The CDR3 DNA reads TGTGCCAGCTGGGGACCTCGGACAGTCCCTTACGAGCAGTACTTC.